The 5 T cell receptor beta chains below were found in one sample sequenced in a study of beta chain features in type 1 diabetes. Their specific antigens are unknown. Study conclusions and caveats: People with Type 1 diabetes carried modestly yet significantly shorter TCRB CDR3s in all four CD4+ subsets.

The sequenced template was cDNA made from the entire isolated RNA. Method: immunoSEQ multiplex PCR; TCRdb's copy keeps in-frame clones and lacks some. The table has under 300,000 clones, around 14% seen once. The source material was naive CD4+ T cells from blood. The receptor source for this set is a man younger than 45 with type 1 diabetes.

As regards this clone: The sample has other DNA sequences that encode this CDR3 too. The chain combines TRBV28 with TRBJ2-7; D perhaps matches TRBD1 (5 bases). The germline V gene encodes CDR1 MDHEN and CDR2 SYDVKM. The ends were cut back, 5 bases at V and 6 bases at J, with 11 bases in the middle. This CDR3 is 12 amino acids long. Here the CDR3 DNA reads TGTGCCAGCAGTGGCAGGGTGGGCGAGCAGTACTTC. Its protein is CASSGRVGEQYF. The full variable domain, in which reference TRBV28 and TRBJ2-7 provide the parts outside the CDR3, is DVKVTQSSRYLVKRTGEKVFLECVQDMDHENMFWYRQDPGLGLRLIYFSYDVKMKEKGDIPEGYSVSREKKERFSLILESASTNQTSMYLCASSGRVGEQYFGPGTRLTVT.

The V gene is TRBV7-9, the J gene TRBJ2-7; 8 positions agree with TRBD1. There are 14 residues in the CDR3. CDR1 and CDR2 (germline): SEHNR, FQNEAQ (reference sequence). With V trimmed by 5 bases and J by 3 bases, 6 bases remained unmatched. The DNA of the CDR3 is TGTGCCAGCAGCCACCGGGACAGGTACTACGAGCAGTACTTC. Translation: CASSHRDRYYEQYF.

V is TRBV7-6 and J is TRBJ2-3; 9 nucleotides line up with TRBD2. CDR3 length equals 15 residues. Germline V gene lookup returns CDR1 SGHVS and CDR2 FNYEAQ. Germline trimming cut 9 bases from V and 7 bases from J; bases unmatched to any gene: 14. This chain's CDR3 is CASLPLAGKENTQYF. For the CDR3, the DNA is TGTGCCAGTCTACCTCTAGCGGGGAAGGAGAATACGCAGTATTTT.

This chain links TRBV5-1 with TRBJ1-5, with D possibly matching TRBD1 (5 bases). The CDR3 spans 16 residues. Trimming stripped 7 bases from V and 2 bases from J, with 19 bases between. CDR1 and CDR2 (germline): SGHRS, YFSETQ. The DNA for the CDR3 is TGCGCCAGCGCCCCGTTCGGCAGGGATGGCAATCAGCCCCAGCATTTT. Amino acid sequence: CASAPFGRDGNQPQHF.

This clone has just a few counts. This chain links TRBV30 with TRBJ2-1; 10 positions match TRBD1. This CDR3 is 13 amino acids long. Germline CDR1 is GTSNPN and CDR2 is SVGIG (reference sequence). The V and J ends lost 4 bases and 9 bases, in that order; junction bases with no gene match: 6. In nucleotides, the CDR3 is TGTGCCTGGACGGGACAGGGGAGGGCTGAGCAGTTCTTC. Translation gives CAWTGQGRAEQFF.